The T cell receptor beta chain under discussion was sequenced for a study of blood T cell repertoires in COVID-19. Study as a whole: The samples span acute and convalescent COVID-19 from the United States, Italy and Spain.

Per the germline V gene, CDR1 is MNHEY and CDR2 is SVGEGT. The CDR3 runs to 15 residues. J gave up 5 bases and V 6 bases, and 6 bases lay outside the gene matches. Recruited during active infection, patients (from Seattle) were subsequently followed longitudinally. In the authors' workflow: Counts of nucleated cells, estimated from reference gene primer amplification, were obtained. Sequenced by immunoSEQ multiplex PCR; TCRdb stores in-frame clones only, minus some. V and J calls and clone size are copied from that table; D and trimming were computed from the DNA. The sample lists hundreds of thousands of clones; 88% were seen once.

Sequenced input: peripheral blood. The V gene is TRBV6-2 or TRBV6-3, the J gene TRBJ2-2, with 10 bases matching TRBD2. This TCR came from a woman in her sixties or seventies with COVID-19, enrolled during active disease. The chain's CDR3 is CASSGVAGGTGELFF. CDR3 nucleotides: TGTGCCAGCAGCGGCGTAGCGGGGGGAACCGGGGAGCTGTTTTTT.